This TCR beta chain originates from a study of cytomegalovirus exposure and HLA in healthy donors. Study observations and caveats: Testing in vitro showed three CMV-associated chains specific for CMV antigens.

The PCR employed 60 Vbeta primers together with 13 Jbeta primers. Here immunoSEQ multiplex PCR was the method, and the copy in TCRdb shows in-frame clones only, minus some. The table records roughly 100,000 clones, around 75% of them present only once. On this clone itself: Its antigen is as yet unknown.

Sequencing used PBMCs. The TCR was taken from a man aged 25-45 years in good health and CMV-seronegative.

The chain's CDR3 is CASSLGQGVGEAFF. In DNA, the CDR3 is TGTGCCAGCAGCTTAGGACAGGGGGTGGGTGAAGCTTTCTTT. V and J are TRBV7-9 and TRBJ1-1, with TRBD1 matching over 9 bases. The germline V gene encodes CDR1 SEHNR and CDR2 FQNEAQ (reference sequence). The CDR3 has 14 amino acids. V gave up 1 base and J gave up 7 bases; unmatched junction bases: 4.